This entry lists 20 T cell receptor beta chains sequenced from one sample in a study of monozygotic twins with inflammatory bowel disease. TCRdb processed the 5' RACE reads again and assigns one entry to each CDR3 protein, with no DNA. This table holds 440,000 or so distinct CDR3 sequences. Sequenced input: blood. Receptors were obtained from a human donor with ulcerative colitis or Crohn's disease, or a healthy co-twin of an affected twin (not recorded which).

V and J are TRBV12-3 or TRBV12-4 and TRBJ2-3; with no DNA, the TCRdb D assignment of TRBD2 cannot be verified. The length of the CDR3 is 14 residues. The CDR3 sequence is CASSRGLGTDTQYF.

The chain is built from TRBV9 and TRBJ2-3; TCRdb outputs TRBD1, but without DNA this stays unchecked. Germline CDR1 SGDLS, CDR2 YYNGEE. The CDR3 totals 15 residues. CDR3 amino acids: CASSPTPRGEDTQYF. The full variable domain, with the rest looked up from reference TRBV9 and TRBJ2-3, is DSGVTQTPKHLITATGQRVTLRCSPRSGDLSVYWYQQSLDQGLQFLIQYYNGEERAKGNILERFSAQQFPDLHSELNLSSLELGDSALYFCASSPTPRGEDTQYFGPGTRLTVL.

The rearrangement joins TRBV5-1 to TRBJ2-5; lacking DNA, the TRBD1 call made by TCRdb goes unchecked. This CDR3 spans 14 amino acids. The germline V gene encodes CDR1 SGHRS and CDR2 YFSETQ. CDR3 amino acids: CASSPGESDGTQYF.

The chain uses TRBV20-1 and TRBJ2-1; TCRdb's D call, TRBD1, is unchecked because there is no DNA. Per the germline V gene, CDR1 is DFQATT and CDR2 is SNEGSKA (reference sequence). The CDR3 is made up of 15 amino acids. This CDR3 reads CSARSLGTGYDEQFF.

The chain recombines TRBV6-1 with TRBJ1-1. CDR1 and CDR2 (germline): MNHNS, SASEGT. This CDR3 comprises 14 residues. CDR3 region: CASSDNRMNTEAFF.

The V gene is TRBV20-1, the J gene TRBJ2-7; no DNA is available, so the TRBD1 call from TCRdb remains unchecked. CDR3 length: 14 amino acids. Germline loops: CDR1 DFQATT, CDR2 SNEGSKA (reference sequence). CDR3 sequence: CRTAGQGDSYEQYF.

The genes are TRBV15 and TRBJ2-1; TCRdb picks TRBD1, but there is no DNA to check that call. The CDR3 has 14 amino acids. Germline V lookup: CDR1 LNHNV, CDR2 YYDKDF (reference sequence). The CDR3: CATAGTASYNEQFF.

This chain joins TRBV7-9 and TRBJ1-1; no DNA is available, so the TRBD1 call from TCRdb remains unchecked. Germline V lookup: CDR1 SEHNR, CDR2 FQNEAQ (reference sequence). The CDR3 loop spans 17 amino acids. CDR3 loop: CASSSTYSPTLLHEAFF.

The chain carries TRBV7-9 and TRBJ2-7. The CDR3 sequence is 12 residues long. The germline CDR1 and CDR2 sequences are SEHNR and FQNEAQ (reference sequence). CDR3 protein: CASSSYRNEQYF. Supplemented by reference TRBV7-9 and TRBJ2-7, the full variable domain reads DTGVSQNPRHKITKRGQNVTFRCDPISEHNRLYWYRQTLGQGPEFLTYFQNEAQLEKSRLLSDRFSAERPKGSFSTLEIQRTEQGDSAMYLCASSSYRNEQYFGPGTRLTVT.

The gene calls are TRBV30 and TRBJ1-3. CDR3 length: 13 residues. The germline gives CDR1 GTSNPN, CDR2 SVGIG (reference sequence). The CDR3 reads CAWIAGPGNTIYF.

The V and J genes are TRBV5-8 and TRBJ2-1; TCRdb proposes TRBD2, but this gene call is untestable without DNA. Germline lookup yields CDR1 SGHTS and CDR2 YDEGEE. The CDR3 spans 15 residues. The CDR3 spells CASSRSSGVYNEQFF.

The V gene is TRBV5-1, the J gene TRBJ2-3. CDR3 length equals 19 residues. From germline, CDR1 is SGHRS and CDR2 YFSETQ. This CDR3 reads CASSLPTDEWGTSTDTQYF.

This chain links TRBV19 with TRBJ1-6; TCRdb outputs TRBD1, but without DNA this stays unchecked. CDR1 is LNHDA and CDR2 is SQIVND in the germline V gene (reference sequence). CDR3 length: 15 residues. CDR3 residues: CASSIDWTADSPLHF. The whole variable domain, remainder taken from reference TRBV19 and TRBJ1-6, is DGGITQSPKYLFRKEGQNVTLSCEQNLNHDAMYWYRQDPGQGLRLIYYSQIVNDFQKGDIAEGYSVSREKKESFPLTVTSAQKNPTAFYLCASSIDWTADSPLHFGNGTRLTVT.

This sequence joins TRBV6-1 and TRBJ1-1; the TCRdb D gene call, TRBD1, has no DNA to confirm it. CDR1 MNHNS and CDR2 SASEGT come from the germline V gene. This CDR3 contains 17 residues. The CDR3 reads CASSRPPSGQGRTEAFF.

This chain joins TRBV30 and TRBJ1-5; TCRdb's assignment of TRBD1 cannot be checked, as there is no DNA. The CDR3 contains 13 residues. CDR1 is GTSNPN and CDR2 is SVGIG in the germline V gene (reference sequence). CDR3 residues: CAWSRGDNQPQHF.

This chain uses TRBV12-3 or TRBV12-4 with TRBJ2-1; with no DNA, the TCRdb D assignment of TRBD2 cannot be verified. CDR3 length equals 13 residues. The CDR3: CASSLGLAYEQFF.

The J gene is TRBJ2-7, the V gene TRBV10-1; the TRBD1 assignment by TCRdb is unverifiable without DNA. This CDR3 has 14 amino acids. CDR1 and CDR2 (germline): WNHNN, SYGVQD (reference sequence). The CDR3 region is CASSEWDRGDEQYF.

The CDR3 loop reads CASSQDTQPQHF. V gene TRBV4-3 combines with J gene TRBJ1-5. The germline V gene has CDR1 LGHNA and CDR2 YSLEER. This CDR3 has 12 amino acids.

The CDR3 protein is CASIPRGAGGYTF. The J gene is TRBJ1-2, the V gene TRBV6-5; without DNA, the TCRdb call of TRBD1 cannot be checked. The CDR3 length is 13 residues. CDR1 and CDR2 (germline): MNHEY, SVGAGI.

The rearrangement joins TRBV29-1 to TRBJ2-7; the D gene TCRdb calls, TRBD1, cannot be checked with no DNA. The CDR3 totals 16 residues. Germline values: CDR1 SQVTM, CDR2 ANQGSEA. CDR3: CSVEEGGQGHSYEQYF.